These 8 T cell receptor beta chains were sequenced from one sample in a study of OX40 agonist ivuxolimab in advanced cancers. The method was immunoSEQ multiplex PCR; TCRdb's version includes in-frame clones alone and lacks a portion of them. The data show 84,000 or so clones, with around nine tenths seen just once and around 0.29% held by the top ten. The sample was CD4+ or CD8+ T cells sorted from blood, taken in a trial of the OX40 agonist ivuxolimab. The receptors originated from an adult with an advanced solid tumor such as melanoma, head and neck, liver or kidney cancer.

The chain carries TRBV6-4 and TRBJ2-1; D call uncertain. V was clipped by 4 bases and J by 0 bases, with 10 bases between them. There are 15 residues in the CDR3. Germline CDR1 MRHNA, CDR2 SNTAGT. CDR3 loop: CASSASSSSYNEQFF. CDR3 in DNA: TGTGCCAGCAGTGCCTCCTCAAGCTCCTACAATGAGCAGTTCTTC.

The genes are TRBV11-2 and TRBJ2-7, with 8 nucleotides matching TRBD1. The V gene's germline CDR1 is SGHAT and CDR2 FQNNGV. The J segment lost 3 bases and the V segment lost 2 bases, leaving 9 bases of the junction unmatched. CDR3 size: 16 residues. CDR3 nucleotides: TGTGCCAGCAGCTTAATCAGGGGGCCGCAGGTCTACGAGCAGTACTTC. Its protein product is CASSLIRGPQVYEQYF. Combining the CDR3 with reference TRBV11-2 and TRBJ2-7 gives the whole variable domain EAGVAQSPRYKIIEKRQSVAFWCNPISGHATLYWYQQILGQGPKLLIQFQNNGVVDDSQLPKDRFSAERLKGVDSTLKIQPAKLEDSAVYLCASSLIRGPQVYEQYFGPGTRLTVT.

J is TRBJ2-2 and V is TRBV18; weak D call: TRBD1 (6 bases). V lost 1 base, J lost 6 bases, and 12 bases lay in between. This CDR3 region has 15 residues. The germline CDR1 and CDR2 sequences are KGHSH and LQKENI. CDR3 sequence: CASSPRGPEAGELFF. Written as DNA, the CDR3 is TGTGCCAGCTCACCACGGGGGCCAGAGGCCGGGGAGCTGTTTTTT.

V gene TRBV9 combines with J gene TRBJ2-2; a weak D match, TRBD2 (5 bases). The ends were cut back, 4 bases at V and 4 bases at J, with 14 bases in the middle. The CDR3 length is 15 residues. Germline V gene data show CDR1 as SGDLS and CDR2 as YYNGEE. The CDR3 DNA reads as TGTGCCAGCAGCCCGACTACCTCGGTCACCGGGGAGCTGTTTTTT. Its translation is CASSPTTSVTGELFF. The entire variable domain, with the rest obtained from reference TRBV9 and TRBJ2-2, is as follows: DSGVTQTPKHLITATGQRVTLRCSPRSGDLSVYWYQQSLDQGLQFLIQYYNGEERAKGNILERFSAQQFPDLHSELNLSSLELGDSALYFCASSPTTSVTGELFFGEGSRLTVL.

The J gene is TRBJ2-7, the V gene TRBV5-1; 9 nucleotides line up with TRBD1. Germline V CDR1 and CDR2: SGHRS, YFSETQ. The CDR3 covers 16 residues. Trimming cost V 4 bases and J 6 bases; bases outside gene matches: 14. The CDR3 spells CASSLPGGTGSSEQYF. The CDR3 DNA is TGCGCCAGCAGCCTCCCCGGGGGGACAGGGTCCAGCGAGCAGTACTTC.

The V gene is TRBV19, the J gene TRBJ1-5; D call uncertain. CDR3 length equals 10 residues. V gave up 6 bases and J gave up 12 bases, with 9 bases separating them. Looked up from germline, CDR1 is LNHDA and CDR2 is SQIVND (reference sequence). As DNA, the CDR3 is TGTGCCAGTAGCGGACTGAACCAGCATTTT. This sequence encodes CASSGLNQHF.

The chain recombines TRBV19 with TRBJ1-3; unclear D gene. V dropped 1 base and J dropped 2 bases, with 6 bases sitting between them. From germline, CDR1 is LNHDA and CDR2 SQIVND (reference sequence). This CDR3 spans 14 amino acids. CDR3 nucleotides: TGTGCCAGTAGTATAGGAGGGACTGGAAACACCATATATTTT. This translates into CASSIGGTGNTIYF.

The rearrangement joins TRBV11-2 to TRBJ2-1; perhaps D is TRBD1 or TRBD2 (6 bases each). Germline V gives CDR1 SGHAT, CDR2 FQNNGV. Between the trimmed V and J ends, which lost 4 bases and 8 bases, there was a span of 18 bases. The CDR3 is 15 amino acids. The CDR3 DNA follows: TGTGCCAGCAGCTCACAGGGAGGACTGGGATATGAGCAGTTCTTC. It is translated as CASSSQGGLGYEQFF.